The subject of this entry is one T cell receptor beta chain. Its antigen remains unknown. This sample was taken from a study of cytomegalovirus exposure and HLA in healthy donors. Only in-frame clones appear in the TCRdb table, and some are missing; sequencing was by immunoSEQ multiplex PCR. This sample has 150,000 to 200,000 clones, with around 82% found just once. Notes on the study in general: Most TCR sequences were rare, but some public TCRs occurred in many donors.

Germline V gene lookup returns CDR1 SNHLY and CDR2 FYNNEI. Trimming cost V 5 bases and J 0 bases, with 14 bases left between them. The CDR3 runs 15 residues. The J gene is TRBJ2-7, the V gene TRBV2; a weak D match, TRBD1 (6 bases). This TCR was recovered from a man aged 25 to 45 in good health and CMV-seropositive. The sample was PBMCs. This chain's CDR3 is CASSPGHPGSYEQYF. The CDR3 DNA reads as TGTGCCAGCAGTCCGGGACACCCAGGCTCCTACGAGCAGTACTTC.